The clone carrying this T cell receptor beta chain came up once. The data stem from a study of PD-1 blockade in classical Hodgkin lymphoma. Every patient was affected by relapse after autologous stem cell transplantation, while exposure to brentuximab vedotin was not uniform. V gave up 4 bases and J gave up 0 bases, with 13 bases separating them. Germline-derived CDR1 and CDR2 are SGHNT and YYREEE (reference sequence). The CDR3 covers 16 residues. Only in-frame clones appear in the TCRdb table, and some are missing; sequencing was by immunoSEQ multiplex PCR. Here the sample spans 95,000 to 100,000 clones, around 88% being singletons.

The chain combines TRBV5-4 with TRBJ2-2; TRBD1 or TRBD2 may be the D gene (5 bases each). The TCR comes from a human donor with classical Hodgkin lymphoma. Sequencing used peripheral blood mononuclear cells (PBMCs), obtained before the second cycle of nivolumab. CDR3 in DNA: TGTGCCAGCAGCCCTGGGACCGACCCGAACACCGGGGAGCTGTTTTTT. It specifies CASSPGTDPNTGELFF.